What follows describes a single TCR beta chain. Libraries were prepared by immunoSEQ multiplex PCR; TCRdb keeps only in-frame clonotypes and omits some of them. The sample carries tens of thousands of clones, roughly 80% recorded once. This entry is derived from a study of STAT5B mutations in CD4+ large granular lymphocyte leukemia. Study-wide background: Healthy donors showed HLA-associated enrichment of the CDR3 'QG' motif.

V shed 8 bases and J shed 0 bases, with 10 bases lying between them. The CDR3 length is 13 residues. Germline V CDR1 and CDR2: SGHTA, FQGNSA. The rearrangement links TRBV7-2 to TRBJ2-5; weak D call: TRBD2 (5 bases). The TCR sequence derives from a human donor in good health. Sequenced material: CD4+ T cells from blood buffy coats. The DNA of the CDR3 is TGTGCCAGCCTTGGACTCAACCAAGAGACCCAGTACTTC. As protein: CASLGLNQETQYF.